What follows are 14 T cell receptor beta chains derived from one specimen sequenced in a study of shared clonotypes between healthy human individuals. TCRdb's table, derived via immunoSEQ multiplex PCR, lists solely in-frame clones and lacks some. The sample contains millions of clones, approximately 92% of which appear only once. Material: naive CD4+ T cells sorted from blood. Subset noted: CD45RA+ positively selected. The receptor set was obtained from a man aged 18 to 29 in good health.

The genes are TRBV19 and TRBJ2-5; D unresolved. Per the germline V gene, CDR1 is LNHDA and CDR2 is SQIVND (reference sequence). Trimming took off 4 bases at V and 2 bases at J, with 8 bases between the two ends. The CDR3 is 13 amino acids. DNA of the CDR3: TGTGCCAGTAGTACCCACAGACAAGAGACCCAGTACTTC. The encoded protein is CASSTHRQETQYF.

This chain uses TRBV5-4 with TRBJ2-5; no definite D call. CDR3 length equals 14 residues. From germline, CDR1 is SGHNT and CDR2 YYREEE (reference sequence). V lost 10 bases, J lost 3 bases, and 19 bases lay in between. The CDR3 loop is CAGSAQITEETQYF. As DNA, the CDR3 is TGTGCCGGCTCGGCACAAATTACCGAAGAGACCCAGTACTTC. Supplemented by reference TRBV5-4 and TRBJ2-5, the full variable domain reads ETGVTQSPTHLIKTRGQQVTLRCSSQSGHNTVSWYQQALGQGPQFIFQYYREEENGRGNFPPRFSGLQFPNYSSELNVNALELDDSALYLCAGSAQITEETQYFGPGTRLLVL.

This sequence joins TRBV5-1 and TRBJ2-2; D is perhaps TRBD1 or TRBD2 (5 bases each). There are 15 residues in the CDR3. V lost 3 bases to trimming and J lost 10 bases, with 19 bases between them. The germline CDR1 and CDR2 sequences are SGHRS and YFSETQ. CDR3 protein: CASSYSRSGLEELFF. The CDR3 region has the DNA TGCGCCAGCAGCTACTCGAGGTCGGGGCTCGAGGAGCTGTTTTTT.

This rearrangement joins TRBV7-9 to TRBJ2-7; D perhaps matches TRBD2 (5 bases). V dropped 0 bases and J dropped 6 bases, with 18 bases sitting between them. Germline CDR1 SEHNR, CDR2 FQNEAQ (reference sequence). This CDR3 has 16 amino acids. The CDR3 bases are TGTGCCAGCAGCTTAGCCCCTAGGCGGATTGCGGGCGAGCAGTACTTC. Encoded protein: CASSLAPRRIAGEQYF. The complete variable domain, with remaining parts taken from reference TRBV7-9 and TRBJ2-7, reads DTGVSQNPRHKITKRGQNVTFRCDPISEHNRLYWYRQTLGQGPEFLTYFQNEAQLEKSRLLSDRFSAERPKGSFSTLEIQRTEQGDSAMYLCASSLAPRRIAGEQYFGPGTRLTVT.

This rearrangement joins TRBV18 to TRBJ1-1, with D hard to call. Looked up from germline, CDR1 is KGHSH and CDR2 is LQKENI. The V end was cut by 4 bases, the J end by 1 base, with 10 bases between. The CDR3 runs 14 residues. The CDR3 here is CASSLRPGNTEAFF. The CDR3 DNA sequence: TGTGCCAGCTCACTTAGACCGGGGAACACTGAAGCTTTCTTT.

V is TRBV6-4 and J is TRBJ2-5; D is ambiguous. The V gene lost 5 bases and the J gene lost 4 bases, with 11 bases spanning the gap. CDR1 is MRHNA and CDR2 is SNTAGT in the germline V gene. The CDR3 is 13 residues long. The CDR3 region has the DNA TGTGCCAGCAGTCAGACTTGGGGAGAGACCCAGTACTTC. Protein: CASSQTWGETQYF.

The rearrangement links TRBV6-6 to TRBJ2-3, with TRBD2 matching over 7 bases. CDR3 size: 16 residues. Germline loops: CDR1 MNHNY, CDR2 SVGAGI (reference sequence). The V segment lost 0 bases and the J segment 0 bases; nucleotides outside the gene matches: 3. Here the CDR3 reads CASSYSGGESTDTQYF. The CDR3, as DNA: TGTGCCAGCAGTTACTCGGGAGGGGAGAGCACAGATACGCAGTATTTT.

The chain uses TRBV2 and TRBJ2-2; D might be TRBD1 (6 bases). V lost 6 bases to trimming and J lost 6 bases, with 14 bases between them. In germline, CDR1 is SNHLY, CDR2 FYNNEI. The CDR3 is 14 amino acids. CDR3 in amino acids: CASRKAGVAGELFF. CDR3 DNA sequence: TGTGCCAGCAGGAAAGCAGGGGTGGCCGGGGAGCTGTTTTTT.

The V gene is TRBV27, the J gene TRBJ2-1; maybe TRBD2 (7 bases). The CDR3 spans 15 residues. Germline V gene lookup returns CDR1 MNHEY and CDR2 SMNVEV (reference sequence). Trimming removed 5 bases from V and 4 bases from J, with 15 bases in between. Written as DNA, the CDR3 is TGTGCCAGCAGTCGTGAAGGGGGGGTTTACAATGAGCAGTTCTTC. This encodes CASSREGGVYNEQFF.

The CDR3 coding sequence is TGTGCCAGCAGTCGGGGCTTAAGCTCCTACGAGCAGTACTTC. Residues: CASSRGLSSYEQYF. The chain employs TRBV6-6 and TRBJ2-7; D may be TRBD1 or TRBD2 (5 bases each). This CDR3 has 14 residues. Trimming pared 5 bases from V and 0 bases from J, leaving 11 bases between. CDR1 is MNHNY, CDR2 SVGAGI, per germline (reference sequence).

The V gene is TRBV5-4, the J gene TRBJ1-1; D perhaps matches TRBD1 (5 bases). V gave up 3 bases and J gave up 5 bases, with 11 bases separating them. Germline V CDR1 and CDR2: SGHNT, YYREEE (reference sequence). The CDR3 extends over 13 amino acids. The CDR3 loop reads CASSWGPRTEAFF. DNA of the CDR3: TGTGCCAGCAGCTGGGGACCGCGGACTGAAGCTTTCTTT. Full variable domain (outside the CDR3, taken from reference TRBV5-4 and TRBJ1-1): ETGVTQSPTHLIKTRGQQVTLRCSSQSGHNTVSWYQQALGQGPQFIFQYYREEENGRGNFPPRFSGLQFPNYSSELNVNALELDDSALYLCASSWGPRTEAFFGQGTRLTVV.

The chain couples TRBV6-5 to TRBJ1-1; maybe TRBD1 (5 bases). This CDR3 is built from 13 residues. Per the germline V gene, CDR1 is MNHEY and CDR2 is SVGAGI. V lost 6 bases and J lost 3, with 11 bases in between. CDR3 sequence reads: CASRRGVYTEAFF. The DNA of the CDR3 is TGTGCCAGCAGAAGAGGGGTTTACACTGAAGCTTTCTTT.

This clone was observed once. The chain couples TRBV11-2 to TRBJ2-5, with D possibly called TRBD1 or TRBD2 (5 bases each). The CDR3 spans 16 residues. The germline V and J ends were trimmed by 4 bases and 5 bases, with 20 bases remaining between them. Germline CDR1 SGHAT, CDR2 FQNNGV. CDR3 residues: CASSSYRGPKGETQYF. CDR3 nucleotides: TGTGCCAGCAGCTCCTACCGGGGCCCTAAGGGTGAGACCCAGTACTTC. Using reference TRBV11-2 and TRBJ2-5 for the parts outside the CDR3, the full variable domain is EAGVAQSPRYKIIEKRQSVAFWCNPISGHATLYWYQQILGQGPKLLIQFQNNGVVDDSQLPKDRFSAERLKGVDSTLKIQPAKLEDSAVYLCASSSYRGPKGETQYFGPGTRLLVL.

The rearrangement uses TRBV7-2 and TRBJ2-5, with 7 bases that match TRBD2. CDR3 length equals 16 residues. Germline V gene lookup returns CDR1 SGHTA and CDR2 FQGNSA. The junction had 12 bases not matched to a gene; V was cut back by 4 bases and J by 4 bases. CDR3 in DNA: TGTGCCAGCAGCTCACACCTTAGCGGGCCGGGAGAGACCCAGTACTTC. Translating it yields CASSSHLSGPGETQYF.